The 19 T cell receptor beta chains below were found in one sample sequenced in a study of blood T cells in healthy people across ages (dated by TCRdb to the mid-2010s). The library was prepared using 5' RACE. Sequencing was carried out with an Illumina HiSeq 2500. The second PCR ran for roughly 7 to 11 cycles and used a J-beta primer mix along with a sample-barcoded 5' primer. The public sequencing data were trimmed at Q25 with fastp and processed into clonotypes with MiXCR by TCRdb, which kept only in-frame beta chains. Rows are unified per CDR3 protein, each entry keeping the most common DNA and genes. This sample lists 1.5 million to 2 million distinct CDR3 sequences; roughly 27% were detected once. The ten most abundant clones make up roughly 8.2% of the sample. Material for sequencing was blood. All receptors derive from a woman aged 25 to 45 in good health.

The chain uses TRBV5-5 and TRBJ1-3; D is ambiguous. The V gene lost 4 bases and the J gene lost 0 bases, with 14 bases spanning the gap. Germline lookup yields CDR1 SGHKS and CDR2 YYEKEE (reference sequence). The CDR3 loop spans 16 amino acids. The CDR3 is CASSVDPQRSGNTIYF. As DNA, the CDR3 is TGTGCCAGCAGCGTGGACCCCCAGCGCTCTGGAAACACCATATATTTT. The entire variable domain, with the rest obtained from reference TRBV5-5 and TRBJ1-3, is as follows: DAGVTQSPTHLIKTRGQQVTLRCSPISGHKSVSWYQQVLGQGPQFIFQYYEKEERGRGNFPDRFSARQFPNYSSELNVNALLLGDSALYLCASSVDPQRSGNTIYFGEGSWLTVV.

This clonotype was seen only once. This chain joins TRBV28 and TRBJ1-6; D not resolved. Germline V CDR1 and CDR2: MDHEN, SYDVKM. Trimming left V 7 bases short and J 7 bases short, with 14 bases between. This CDR3 spans 14 amino acids. The CDR3 spells CASTLITWNSPLHF. The CDR3 region has the DNA TGTGCCAGCACCCTTATAACCTGGAATTCACCCCTCCACTTT.

The V and J genes are TRBV7-2 and TRBJ2-7; 9 bases are shared with TRBD1. The CDR3 spans 15 residues. The germline V gene encodes CDR1 SGHTA and CDR2 FQGNSA. J gave up 7 bases and V 2 bases, and 9 bases lay outside the gene matches. The CDR3 nucleotides read TGTGCCAGCAGCTTAACCGGGACAGGGAGAGATGAGCAGTACTTC. Amino acid sequence: CASSLTGTGRDEQYF. Variable domain in full (rest from reference TRBV7-2 and TRBJ2-7): GAGVSQSPSNKVTEKGKDVELRCDPISGHTALYWYRQSLGQGLEFLIYFQGNSAPDKSGLPSDRFSAERTGGSVSTLTIQRTQQEDSAVYLCASSLTGTGRDEQYFGPGTRLTVT.

This chain joins TRBV6-2 or TRBV6-3 and TRBJ2-7, with 8 bases that match TRBD2. Germline CDR1 reads MNHEY; CDR2 reads SVGEGT. Unmatched junction bases numbered 6, after V lost 1 base and J lost 4 bases. The CDR3 spans 15 residues. This CDR3 reads CASSYYSGRRYEQYF. For the CDR3, the DNA is TGTGCCAGCAGTTACTACAGCGGGAGACGATACGAGCAGTACTTC.

This clonotype occurred once. Its ends do not fully match the called genes, so a read error is possible. This chain joins TRBV5-1 and TRBJ1-1; 7 bases align to TRBD1. Looked up from germline, CDR1 is SGHRS and CDR2 is YFSETQ. The CDR3 is 15 amino acids. As DNA, the CDR3 is TGCACCAGCAGCAAGGTGACAGGGTGGATGGCTGAAGCTTTCTTT. Protein sequence: CTSSKVTGWMAEAFF.

As regards this clonotype: It may be a read error: a sequence one base away is much more abundant. The chain is built from TRBV20-1 and TRBJ2-1; no firm D call. The CDR3 is made up of 16 amino acids. The germline V gene encodes CDR1 DFQATT and CDR2 SNEGSKA (reference sequence). The DNA for the CDR3 is TGCAGTGCTAGAGCGTCCGCACCAAGCTCCCACAATGAGCAGTTCTTC. It codes for CSARASAPSSHNEQFF.

This clonotype has only a few counts. The J gene is TRBJ2-4, the V gene TRBV12-3 or TRBV12-4; 8 bases fit TRBD2. V dropped 7 bases and J dropped 0; count of bases not matched to a gene: 8. The CDR3 is 16 residues long. CDR3 coding DNA: TGTGCCAGCACTTCAGCGGGAGAAGGAGCCAAAAACATTCAGTACTTC. Amino acids: CASTSAGEGAKNIQYF.

The chain links TRBV5-1 to TRBJ1-2; the D gene is possibly TRBD1 (5 bases). Per germline, CDR1 SGHRS and CDR2 YFSETQ. The CDR3 runs to 14 residues. The V end was cut by 0 bases, the J end by 4 bases, with 10 bases between. The CDR3 is CASSLAQTVYGYTF. The DNA for the CDR3 is TGCGCCAGCAGCTTGGCCCAGACAGTCTATGGCTACACCTTC. Based on the CDR3 plus reference TRBV5-1 and TRBJ1-2, the full variable domain is KAGVTQTPRYLIKTRGQQVTLSCSPISGHRSVSWYQQTPGQGLQFLFEYFSETQRNKGNFPGRFSGRQFSNSRSEMNVSTLELGDSALYLCASSLAQTVYGYTFGSGTRLTVV.

J is TRBJ2-4 and V is TRBV7-9; D uncertain. The germline V gene has CDR1 SEHNR and CDR2 FQNEAQ (reference sequence). This CDR3 has 11 residues. The ends were cut back, 5 bases at V and 6 bases at J, with 5 bases in the middle. The CDR3: CASSPTNIQYF. CDR3 nucleotide sequence: TGTGCCAGCAGCCCTACAAACATTCAGTACTTC.

In this sample, this clonotype turned up many times. The V and J genes are TRBV2 and TRBJ2-5, with D possibly TRBD2 on 5 matching bases. The V gene's germline CDR1 is SNHLY and CDR2 FYNNEI. V gave up 5 bases and J gave up 1 base, with 11 bases separating them. The CDR3 has 14 residues. CDR3 residues: CASSRRGIQETQYF. DNA for the CDR3: TGTGCCAGCAGTCGAAGAGGGATCCAAGAGACCCAGTACTTC.

This clonotype was recorded many times. The V call is TRBV19, the J call TRBJ2-7, with TRBD2 matching over 11 bases. The junction had 10 bases not matched to a gene; V was cut back by 7 bases and J by 2 bases. The CDR3 has 16 residues. Germline V gene data show CDR1 as LNHDA and CDR2 as SQIVND (reference sequence). CDR3 region: CASTQGTSGDTYEQYF. DNA of the CDR3: TGTGCCAGTACCCAGGGGACTAGCGGAGACACCTACGAGCAGTACTTC.

With regard to this clonotype: The junction departs from the called germline gene at one end, perhaps through a read error. The chain couples TRBV30 to TRBJ2-4; the D call may be TRBD1 or TRBD2 (6 bases each). The CDR3 sequence is 14 residues long. The germline CDR1 and CDR2 sequences are GTSNPN and SVGIG (reference sequence). For the CDR3, the DNA is TGTGTCTGGAGCGGGCCGGTAGCAGGGGCCATTCAGTACTTC. It encodes CVWSGPVAGAIQYF.

This clonotype appeared a few times. J is TRBJ2-1 and V is TRBV14, with a possible D match to TRBD1 (5 bases). The CDR3 has 14 amino acids. Trimming pared 3 bases from V and 4 bases from J, leaving 10 bases between. The germline CDR1 and CDR2 sequences are SGHDN and FVKESK. The CDR3 region is CASSQTNRYNEQFF. CDR3 in DNA: TGTGCCAGCAGCCAGACAAACAGGTACAATGAGCAGTTCTTC.

The chain has TRBV6-5 and TRBJ2-1; 10 positions agree with TRBD2. The CDR3 consists of 17 residues. The germline CDR1 and CDR2 sequences are MNHEY and SVGAGI. The ends lost 4 bases at V and 4 bases at J; junction bases unmatched: 10. CDR3 bases: TGTGCCAGCAGTTGGGGGATGAGCGGGAGGGCGTACAATGAGCAGTTCTTC. It specifies CASSWGMSGRAYNEQFF.

The gene calls are TRBV24-1 and TRBJ2-2, with D hard to call. This CDR3 comprises 14 residues. Germline V gene data show CDR1 as KGHDR and CDR2 as SFDVKD. The V end was cut by 2 bases, the J end by 6 bases, with 9 bases between. CDR3 coding DNA: TGTGCCACCAGTGATTGGGCCGGAGCCGGGGAGCTGTTTTTT. Its translation: CATSDWAGAGELFF.

The chain is built from TRBV29-1 and TRBJ1-4; 7 bases map to TRBD1. Unmatched junction bases numbered 5, after V lost 6 bases and J lost 4 bases. The germline V gene encodes CDR1 SQVTM and CDR2 ANQGSEA. This CDR3 spans 13 amino acids. In DNA, the CDR3 is TGCAGCGTGTCGGGACAGCTTAATGAAAAACTGTTTTTT. Amino acid sequence: CSVSGQLNEKLFF. The variable domain in full, with the rest retrieved from reference TRBV29-1 and TRBJ1-4, is SAVISQKPSRDICQRGTSLTIQCQVDSQVTMMFWYRQQPGQSLTLIATANQGSEATYESGFVIDKFPISRPNLTFSTLTVSNMSPEDSSIYLCSVSGQLNEKLFFGSGTQLSVL.

This clonotype was picked up many times. This chain connects TRBV29-1 to TRBJ2-5; tentatively, D is TRBD2 (6 bases). The germline V gene encodes CDR1 SQVTM and CDR2 ANQGSEA. The V end was cut by 0 bases, the J end by 11 bases, with 22 bases between. The CDR3 is made up of 15 amino acids. Written as DNA, the CDR3 is TGCAGCGTTGAAGATCGCCGGGTCGAAAGCCGGGAGCAGTACTTC. Its protein is CSVEDRRVESREQYF.

The CDR3 reads CASTSGLGSPEAFF. In DNA, the CDR3 is TGTGCCAGCACGTCGGGCCTCGGAAGCCCTGAAGCTTTCTTT. The chain carries TRBV7-2 and TRBJ1-1; D not resolved. Germline V CDR1 and CDR2: SGHTA, FQGNSA. The CDR3 consists of 14 residues. Trimming removed 7 bases from V and 6 bases from J, with 18 bases in between.

As to this clonotype: Because the CDR3 is missing its conserved closing phenylalanine or tryptophan, this is likely a read error. The V and J genes are TRBV6-5 and TRBJ1-2; D unclear. CDR1 MNHEY and CDR2 SVGAGI come from the germline V gene. V shed 6 bases and J shed 4 bases, with 12 bases lying between them. There are 13 residues in the CDR3. CDR3: CASRPKPGYGYTC. The CDR3 DNA follows: TGTGCCAGCAGACCCAAGCCAGGCTATGGCTACACCTGC.